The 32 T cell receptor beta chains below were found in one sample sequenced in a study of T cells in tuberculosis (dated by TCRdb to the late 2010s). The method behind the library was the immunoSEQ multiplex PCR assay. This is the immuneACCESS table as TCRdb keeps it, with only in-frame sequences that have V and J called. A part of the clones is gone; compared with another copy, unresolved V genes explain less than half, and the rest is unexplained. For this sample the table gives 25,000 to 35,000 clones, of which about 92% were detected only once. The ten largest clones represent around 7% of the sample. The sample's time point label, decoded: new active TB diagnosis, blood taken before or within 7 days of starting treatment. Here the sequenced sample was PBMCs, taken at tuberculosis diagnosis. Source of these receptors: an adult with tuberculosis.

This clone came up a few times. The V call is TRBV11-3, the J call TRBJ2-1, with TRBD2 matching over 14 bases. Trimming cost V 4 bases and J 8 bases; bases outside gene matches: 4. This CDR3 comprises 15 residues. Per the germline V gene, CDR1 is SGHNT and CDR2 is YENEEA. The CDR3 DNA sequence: TGTGCCAGCAGCTCGACTAGCGGGGGGGTCCATGAGCAGTTCTTC. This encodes CASSSTSGGVHEQFF. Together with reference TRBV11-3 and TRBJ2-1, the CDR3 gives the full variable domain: EAGVVQSPRYKIIEKKQPVAFWCNPISGHNTLYWYLQNLGQGPELLIRYENEEAVDDSQLPKDRFSAERLKGVDSTLKIQPAELGDSAVYLCASSSTSGGVHEQFFGPGTRLTVL.

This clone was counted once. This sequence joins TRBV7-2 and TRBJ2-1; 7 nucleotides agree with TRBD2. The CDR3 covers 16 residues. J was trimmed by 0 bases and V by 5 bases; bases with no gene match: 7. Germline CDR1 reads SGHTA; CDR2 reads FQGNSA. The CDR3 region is CASSERAGHSYNEQFF. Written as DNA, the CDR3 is TGTGCCAGCAGCGAACGAGCGGGGCACTCCTACAATGAGCAGTTCTTC.

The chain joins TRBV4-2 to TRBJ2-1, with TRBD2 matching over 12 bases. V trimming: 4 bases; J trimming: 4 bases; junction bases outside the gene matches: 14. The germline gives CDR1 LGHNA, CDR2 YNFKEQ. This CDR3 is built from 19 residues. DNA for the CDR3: TGTGCCAGCAGCCTAAAATCCGGGACTAGCGGGCCCCCGTACAATGAGCAGTTCTTC. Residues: CASSLKSGTSGPPYNEQFF.

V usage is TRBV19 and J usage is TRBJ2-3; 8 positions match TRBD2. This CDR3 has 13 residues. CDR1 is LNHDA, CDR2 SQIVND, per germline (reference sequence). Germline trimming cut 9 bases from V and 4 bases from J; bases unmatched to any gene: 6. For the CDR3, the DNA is TGTGCCAGCCGGGGGGGGTCAGCAGATACGCAGTATTTT. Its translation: CASRGGSADTQYF.

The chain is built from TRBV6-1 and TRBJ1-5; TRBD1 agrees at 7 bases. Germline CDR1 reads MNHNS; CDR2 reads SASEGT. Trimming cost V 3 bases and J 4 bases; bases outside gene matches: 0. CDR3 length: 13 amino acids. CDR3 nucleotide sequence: TGTGCCAGCAGTGAGACAGGGAATCAGCCCCAGCATTTT. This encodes CASSETGNQPQHF.

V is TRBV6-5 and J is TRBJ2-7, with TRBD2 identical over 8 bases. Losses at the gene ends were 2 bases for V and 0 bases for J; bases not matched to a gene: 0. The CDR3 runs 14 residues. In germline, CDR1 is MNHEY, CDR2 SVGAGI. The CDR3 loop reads CASSYSGSSYEQYF. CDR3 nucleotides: TGTGCCAGCAGTTACAGCGGGAGCTCCTACGAGCAGTACTTC.

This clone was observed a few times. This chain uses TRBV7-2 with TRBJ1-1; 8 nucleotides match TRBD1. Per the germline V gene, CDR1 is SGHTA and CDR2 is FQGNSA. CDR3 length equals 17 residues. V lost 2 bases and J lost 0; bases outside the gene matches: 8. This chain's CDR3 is CASSLQGAVVMNTEAFF. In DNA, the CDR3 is TGTGCCAGCAGCTTACAGGGGGCCGTAGTAATGAACACTGAAGCTTTCTTT. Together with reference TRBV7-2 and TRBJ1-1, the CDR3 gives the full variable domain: GAGVSQSPSNKVTEKGKDVELRCDPISGHTALYWYRQSLGQGLEFLIYFQGNSAPDKSGLPSDRFSAERTGGSVSTLTIQRTQQEDSAVYLCASSLQGAVVMNTEAFFGQGTRLTVV.

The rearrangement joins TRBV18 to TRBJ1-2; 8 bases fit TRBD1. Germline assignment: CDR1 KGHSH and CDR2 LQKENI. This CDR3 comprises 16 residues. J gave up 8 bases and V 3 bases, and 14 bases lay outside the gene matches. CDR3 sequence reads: CASSPQGGQGGRGYTF. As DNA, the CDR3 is TGTGCCAGCTCACCGCAGGGCGGACAGGGCGGTCGGGGCTACACCTTC.

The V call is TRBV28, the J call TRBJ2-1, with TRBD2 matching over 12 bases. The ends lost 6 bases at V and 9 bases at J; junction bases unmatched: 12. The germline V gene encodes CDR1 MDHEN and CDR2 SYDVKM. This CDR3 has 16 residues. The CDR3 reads CASRPSLAGGFSEQFF. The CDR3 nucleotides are TGTGCCAGCAGACCGTCACTAGCGGGAGGCTTCTCTGAGCAGTTCTTC. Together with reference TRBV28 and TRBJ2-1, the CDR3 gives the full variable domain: DVKVTQSSRYLVKRTGEKVFLECVQDMDHENMFWYRQDPGLGLRLIYFSYDVKMKEKGDIPEGYSVSREKKERFSLILESASTNQTSMYLCASRPSLAGGFSEQFFGPGTRLTVL.

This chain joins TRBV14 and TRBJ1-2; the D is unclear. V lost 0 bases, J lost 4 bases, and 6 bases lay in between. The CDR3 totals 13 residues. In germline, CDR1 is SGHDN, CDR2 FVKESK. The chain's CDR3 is CASSQEAGYGYTF. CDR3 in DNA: TGTGCCAGCAGCCAAGAGGCAGGCTATGGCTACACCTTC. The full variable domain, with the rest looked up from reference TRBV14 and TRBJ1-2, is EAGVTQFPSHSVIEKGQTVTLRCDPISGHDNLYWYRRVMGKEIKFLLHFVKESKQDESGMPNNRFLAERTGGTYSTLKVQPAELEDSGVYFCASSQEAGYGYTFGSGTRLTVV.

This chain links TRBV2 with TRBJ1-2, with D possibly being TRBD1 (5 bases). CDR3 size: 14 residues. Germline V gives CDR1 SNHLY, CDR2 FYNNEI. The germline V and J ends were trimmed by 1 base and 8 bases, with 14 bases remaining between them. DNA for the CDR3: TGTGCCAGCAGTGAAGAGGGGAGGGTAGAAGGCTACACCTTC. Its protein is CASSEEGRVEGYTF.

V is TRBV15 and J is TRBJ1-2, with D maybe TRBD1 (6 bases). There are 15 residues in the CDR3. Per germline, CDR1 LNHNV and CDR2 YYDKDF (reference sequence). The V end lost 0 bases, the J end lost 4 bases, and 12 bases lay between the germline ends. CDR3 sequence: CATSRETGQPYGYTF. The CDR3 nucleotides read TGTGCCACCAGCAGAGAGACAGGCCAACCCTATGGCTACACCTTC.

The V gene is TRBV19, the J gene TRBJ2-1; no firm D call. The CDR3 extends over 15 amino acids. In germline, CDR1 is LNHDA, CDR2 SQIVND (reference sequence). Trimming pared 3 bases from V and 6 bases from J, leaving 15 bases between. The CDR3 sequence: CASSIWLDGSNEQFF. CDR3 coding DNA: TGTGCCAGTAGTATCTGGCTAGACGGTAGCAATGAGCAGTTCTTC.

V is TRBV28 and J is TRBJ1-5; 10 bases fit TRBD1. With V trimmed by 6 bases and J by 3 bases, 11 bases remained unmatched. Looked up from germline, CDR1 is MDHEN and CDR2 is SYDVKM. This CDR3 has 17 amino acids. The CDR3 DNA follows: TGTGCCAGCAGCTCCCCCCGGGACAGGGGATTCAATCAGCCCCAGCATTTT. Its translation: CASSSPRDRGFNQPQHF.

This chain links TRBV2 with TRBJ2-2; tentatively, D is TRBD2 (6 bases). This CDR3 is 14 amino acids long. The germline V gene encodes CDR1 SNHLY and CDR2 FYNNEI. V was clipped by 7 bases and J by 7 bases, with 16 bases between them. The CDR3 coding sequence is TGTGCCAGCATGGTGGAGGGATACGGCGGGGAGCTGTTTTTT. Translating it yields CASMVEGYGGELFF.

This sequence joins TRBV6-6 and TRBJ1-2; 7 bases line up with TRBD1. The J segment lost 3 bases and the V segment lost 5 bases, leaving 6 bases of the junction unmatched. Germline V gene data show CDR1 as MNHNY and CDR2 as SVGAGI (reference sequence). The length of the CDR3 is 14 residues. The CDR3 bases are TGTGCCAGCAGTAAAAGTGGACAGGACTATGGCTACACCTTC. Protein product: CASSKSGQDYGYTF.

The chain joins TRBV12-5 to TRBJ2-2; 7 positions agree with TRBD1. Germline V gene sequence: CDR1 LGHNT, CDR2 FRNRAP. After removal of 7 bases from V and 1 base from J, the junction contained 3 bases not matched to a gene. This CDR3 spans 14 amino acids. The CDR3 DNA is TGTGCTAGTGACAGGGGCTTGAACACCGGGGAGCTGTTTTTT. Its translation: CASDRGLNTGELFF. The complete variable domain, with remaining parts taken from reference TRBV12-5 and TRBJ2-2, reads DARVTQTPRHKVTEMGQEVTMRCQPILGHNTVFWYRQTMMQGLELLAYFRNRAPLDDSGMPKDRFSAEMPDATLATLKIQPSEPRDSAVYFCASDRGLNTGELFFGEGSRLTVL.

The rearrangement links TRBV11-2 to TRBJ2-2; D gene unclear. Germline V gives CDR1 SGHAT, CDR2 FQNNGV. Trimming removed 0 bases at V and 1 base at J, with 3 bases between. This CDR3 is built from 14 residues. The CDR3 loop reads CASSLERNTGELFF. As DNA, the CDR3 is TGTGCCAGCAGCTTAGAGCGGAACACCGGGGAGCTGTTTTTT.

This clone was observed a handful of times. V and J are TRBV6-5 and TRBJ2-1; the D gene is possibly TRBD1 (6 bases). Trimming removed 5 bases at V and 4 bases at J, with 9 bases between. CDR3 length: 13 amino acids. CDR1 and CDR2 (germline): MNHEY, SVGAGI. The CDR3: CASSKQGYNEQFF. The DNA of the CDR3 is TGTGCCAGCAGTAAACAGGGTTACAATGAGCAGTTCTTC.

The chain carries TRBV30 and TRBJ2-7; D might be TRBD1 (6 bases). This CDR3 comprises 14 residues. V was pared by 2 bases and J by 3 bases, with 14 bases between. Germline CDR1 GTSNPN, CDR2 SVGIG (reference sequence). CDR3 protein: CAWSQGGLVYEQYF. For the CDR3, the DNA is TGTGCCTGGAGTCAAGGGGGTTTGGTCTACGAGCAGTACTTC. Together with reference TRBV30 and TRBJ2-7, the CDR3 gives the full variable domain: SQTIHQWPATLVQPVGSPLSLECTVEGTSNPNLYWYRQAAGRGLQLLFYSVGIGQISSEVPQNLSASRPQDRQFILSSKKLLLSDSGFYLCAWSQGGLVYEQYFGPGTRLTVT.

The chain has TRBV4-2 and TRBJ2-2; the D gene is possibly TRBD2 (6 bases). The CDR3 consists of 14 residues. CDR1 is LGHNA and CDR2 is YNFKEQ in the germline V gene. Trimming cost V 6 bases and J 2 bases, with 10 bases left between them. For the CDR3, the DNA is TGTGCCAGCAGGCAGGAGGGTAACACCGGGGAGCTGTTTTTT. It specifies CASRQEGNTGELFF.

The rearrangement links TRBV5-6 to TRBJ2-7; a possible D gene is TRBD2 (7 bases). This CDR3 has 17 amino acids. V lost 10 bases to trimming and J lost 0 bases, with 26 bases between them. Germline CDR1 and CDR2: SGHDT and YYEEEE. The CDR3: CASENQQGGGSSYEQYF. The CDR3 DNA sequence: TGTGCCTCAGAGAACCAGCAGGGAGGGGGGAGCTCCTACGAGCAGTACTTC.

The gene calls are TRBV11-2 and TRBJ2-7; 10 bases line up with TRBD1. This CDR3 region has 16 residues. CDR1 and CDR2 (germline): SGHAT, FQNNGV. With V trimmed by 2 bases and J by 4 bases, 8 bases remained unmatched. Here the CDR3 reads CASSLSSPGQGYEQYF. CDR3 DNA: TGTGCCAGCAGCTTATCTAGCCCGGGACAGGGGTACGAGCAGTACTTC.

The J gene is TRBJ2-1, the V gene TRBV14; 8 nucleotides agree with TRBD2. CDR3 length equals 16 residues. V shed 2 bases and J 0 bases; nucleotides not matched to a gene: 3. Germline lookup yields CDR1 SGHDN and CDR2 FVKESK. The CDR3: CASSQPGLVSYNEQFF. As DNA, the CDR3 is TGTGCCAGCAGCCAACCGGGACTAGTCTCCTACAATGAGCAGTTCTTC.

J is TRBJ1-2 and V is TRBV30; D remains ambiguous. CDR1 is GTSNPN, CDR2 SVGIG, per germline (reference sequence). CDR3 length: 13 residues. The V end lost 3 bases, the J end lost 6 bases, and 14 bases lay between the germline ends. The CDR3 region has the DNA TGTGCCTGGAGACTAGGGTCCGAGGATGGCTACACCTTC. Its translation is CAWRLGSEDGYTF.

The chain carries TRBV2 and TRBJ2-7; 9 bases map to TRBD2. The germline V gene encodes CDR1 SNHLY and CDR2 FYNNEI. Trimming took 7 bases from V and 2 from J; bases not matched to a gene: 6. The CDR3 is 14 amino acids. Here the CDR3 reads CASTFLAGTYEQYF. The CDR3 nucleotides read TGTGCCAGCACTTTTCTAGCGGGGACCTACGAGCAGTACTTC.

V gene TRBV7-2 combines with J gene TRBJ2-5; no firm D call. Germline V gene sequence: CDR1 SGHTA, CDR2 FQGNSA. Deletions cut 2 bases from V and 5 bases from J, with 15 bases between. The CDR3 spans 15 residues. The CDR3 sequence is CASSLSLWAWETQYF. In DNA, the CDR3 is TGTGCCAGCAGCTTAAGTCTGTGGGCCTGGGAGACCCAGTACTTC.

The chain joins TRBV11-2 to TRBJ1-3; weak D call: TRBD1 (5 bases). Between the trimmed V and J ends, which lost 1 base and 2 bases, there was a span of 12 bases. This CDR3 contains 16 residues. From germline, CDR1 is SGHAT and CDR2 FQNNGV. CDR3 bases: TGTGCCAGCAGCTTAGGAGCCTGGGGCCCTGGAAACACCATATATTTT. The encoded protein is CASSLGAWGPGNTIYF. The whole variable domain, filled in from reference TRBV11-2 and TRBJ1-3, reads EAGVAQSPRYKIIEKRQSVAFWCNPISGHATLYWYQQILGQGPKLLIQFQNNGVVDDSQLPKDRFSAERLKGVDSTLKIQPAKLEDSAVYLCASSLGAWGPGNTIYFGEGSWLTVV.

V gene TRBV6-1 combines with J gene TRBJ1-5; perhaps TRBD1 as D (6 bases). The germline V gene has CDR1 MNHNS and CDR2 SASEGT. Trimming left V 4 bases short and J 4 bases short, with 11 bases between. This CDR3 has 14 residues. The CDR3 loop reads CASSATGKNQPQHF. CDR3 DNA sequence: TGTGCCAGCAGTGCCACAGGGAAGAATCAGCCCCAGCATTTT.

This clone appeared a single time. The chain's CDR3 is CASRTGTGANYGYTF. Here the CDR3 DNA reads TGTGCCAGCAGAACCGGGACAGGGGCTAACTATGGCTACACCTTC. The chain is built from TRBV7-2 and TRBJ1-2, with TRBD1 identical over 10 bases. With V trimmed by 6 bases and J by 0 bases, 4 bases remained unmatched. The CDR3 spans 15 residues. From germline, CDR1 is SGHTA and CDR2 FQGNSA.

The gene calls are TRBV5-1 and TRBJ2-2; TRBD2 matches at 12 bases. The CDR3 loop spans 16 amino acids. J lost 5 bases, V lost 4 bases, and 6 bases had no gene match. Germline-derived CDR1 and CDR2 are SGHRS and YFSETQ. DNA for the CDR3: TGCGCCAGCAGCCAATCGACTAGCGGGAGTACCGGGGAGCTGTTTTTT. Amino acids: CASSQSTSGSTGELFF.

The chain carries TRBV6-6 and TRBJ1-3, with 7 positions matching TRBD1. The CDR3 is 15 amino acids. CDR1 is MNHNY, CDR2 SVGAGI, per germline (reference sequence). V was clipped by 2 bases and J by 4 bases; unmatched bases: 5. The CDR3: CASSYPTGPGNTIYF. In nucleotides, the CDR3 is TGTGCCAGCAGTTACCCGACAGGGCCGGGAAACACCATATATTTT.